This TCR beta chain is from a study of cytomegalovirus exposure and HLA in healthy donors. Study-level results: Relative to equally common others, HLA-associated TCR beta chains showed greater clonal expansion in a later analysis.

PCR was performed using 60 Vbeta and 13 Jbeta primers. The method was immunoSEQ multiplex PCR; TCRdb's version includes in-frame clones alone and lacks a portion of them. The sample has about 37,000 clones, roughly 76% seen once. Turning to this clone: Antigen specificity is unknown.

This CDR3 has 16 residues. Looked up from germline, CDR1 is MNHNS and CDR2 is SASEGT. V lost 2 bases and J lost 6, with 19 bases in between. This chain links TRBV6-1 with TRBJ2-5; D may be TRBD1 (6 bases). The sequenced material came from PBMCs. This clonotype was sampled from a woman between 40 and 50 years old in good health and CMV-seronegative. The CDR3 loop reads CASSERPQGNRQTQYF. In nucleotides, the CDR3 is TGTGCCAGCAGTGAACGCCCACAGGGAAATAGGCAGACCCAGTACTTC.